This TCR beta chain was captured in a study of chemoradiotherapy in HPV16-positive cancers. Overall study results and limits: Candidate HPV-specific clones and E7-related TCR motifs grew in tumor during treatment.

On this clone itself: Its antigen is unidentified.

The CDR3 is 16 residues long. Trimming removed 5 bases from V and 1 base from J; junction bases left unmatched: 3. Germline V CDR1 and CDR2: MDHEN, SYDVKM. Here immunoSEQ multiplex PCR was the method, and the copy in TCRdb shows in-frame clones only, minus some. The sample lists 20,000 to 25,000 clones; 73% were seen once. The rearrangement joins TRBV28 to TRBJ2-4; 12 bases are shared with TRBD1. The specimen was collected from a patient who underwent chemoradiotherapy. The sequence came from a human donor with HPV-associated anogenital cancer. CDR3 in DNA: TGTGCCAGCAGTCCGGGACAGGGGGCGGCCAAAAACATTCAGTACTTC. The encoded protein is CASSPGQGAAKNIQYF.